This is a list of T cell receptor beta chains from one sample in a study of identical twins. TCRdb ran MiXCR on the 5' RACE reads and lists one entry per CDR3 protein. The sample includes roughly 630,000 distinct CDR3 sequences, about 7.6% seen only once; the top ten take roughly 1.6%. Another study also made use of these data, one on yellow fever vaccine responses in identical twins.

Sequences were obtained from PBMCs. All receptors come from a young woman in good health. Both conserved end residues are trimmed from each CDR3. Size is stated for part of the rows, as once, few or many counts, or as a class when the clone is expanded.

J,size,V,CDR3
TRBJ1-5,.,TRBV6-2/TRBV6-3,ASKTYARGVSNQPQH
TRBJ2-7,many,TRBV5-1,ASSNTAGFYEQY
TRBJ2-3,few,TRBV11-1,ASSPGTSEIPGTDTQY
TRBJ2-3,.,TRBV6-6,ASSDRSVDTQY
TRBJ1-4,few,TRBV12-3/TRBV12-4,ASSRDRTEKLF
TRBJ2-2,.,TRBV7-2,ASSSRDRVMGELF
TRBJ2-7,many,TRBV29-1,SVNYGTSYEQY
TRBJ2-7,.,TRBV3-1,ATCQGPGGSYEQY
TRBJ2-2,many,TRBV5-1,ASSLPGTNTGELF
TRBJ1-6,many,TRBV6-5,ASSLQGAISPLH
TRBJ1-1,many,TRBV15,ATSPNPDVIEAF
TRBJ2-5,.,TRBV5-1,ASSARATGDQETQY
TRBJ2-1,few,TRBV12-3/TRBV12-4,ASIRDFLDEQF
TRBJ2-1,many,TRBV15,ATSTPLGLAANNEQF
TRBJ2-5,few,TRBV15,ATRPAGVVETQY
TRBJ2-2,.,TRBV6-2/TRBV6-3,ASRSEGHKGTIAGWASGELF
TRBJ2-1,.,TRBV11-2,ASSQTSGLLGLNEQF
TRBJ2-3,many,TRBV7-3,ASSLNPGLAGTSTDTQY
TRBJ1-1,many,TRBV16,ASSKDKPNTEAF